These T cell receptor beta chains were read from a single sample in a study of blood T cell repertoires in COVID-19. TCRdb keeps only in-frame clones here, not all; method: immunoSEQ multiplex PCR. The sample comprises some 310,000 clones, approximately 89% of which are singletons, and roughly a tenth rests with the top ten. Sequencing was done on a sample of PBMCs or T cells enriched from blood (not recorded which). These TCRs come from a woman aged 25 to 39 who had recovered from COVID-19. CDR3s include the opening cysteine and the closing phenylalanine or tryptophan. The D gene is left open where the match is weak. Clone sizes are given selectively: once, few, many, or a class where the clone is expanded.

abundance: -
j_gene: TRBJ2-1
d_gene: -
v_gene: TRBV7-3
CDR3nt: TGTGCCAGCAGCTTAATTTCTAACTCCTACAATGAGCAGTTCTTC
CDR3aa: CASSLISNSYNEQFF

abundance: -
j_gene: TRBJ1-3
d_gene: TRBD1
v_gene: TRBV4-1
CDR3nt: TGCGCCAGCAGCTATATGGACAGGGTTGGAAACACCATATATTTT
CDR3aa: CASSYMDRVGNTIYF

abundance: -
j_gene: TRBJ2-7
d_gene: TRBD1
v_gene: TRBV3-1/TRBV3-2
CDR3nt: TGTGCCAGCAGCCCCTGGGGACAGCACTCCTACGAGCAGTACTTC
CDR3aa: CASSPWGQHSYEQYF

abundance: few
j_gene: TRBJ1-5
d_gene: TRBD1
v_gene: TRBV5-1
CDR3nt: TGCGCCAGCAGCTTAGGGGGCGGTTATAGCAATCAGCCCCAGCATTTT
CDR3aa: CASSLGGGYSNQPQHF

abundance: -
j_gene: TRBJ1-1
d_gene: TRBD1
v_gene: TRBV14
CDR3nt: TGTGCCAGCAGCCAGCTATTTAGGGGGCCTGGCACTGAAGCTTTCTTT
CDR3aa: CASSQLFRGPGTEAFF

abundance: -
j_gene: TRBJ1-5
d_gene: -
v_gene: TRBV6-5
CDR3nt: TGTGCCAGCAGTTCCATACAGGGATCGGGCAATCAGCCCCAGCATTTT
CDR3aa: CASSSIQGSGNQPQHF

abundance: -
j_gene: TRBJ2-3
d_gene: TRBD1
v_gene: TRBV5-4
CDR3nt: TGTGCCAGCAGCTTCCAGGGGGCAACAGATACGCAGTATTTT
CDR3aa: CASSFQGATDTQYF

abundance: -
j_gene: TRBJ2-2
d_gene: TRBD2
v_gene: TRBV6-5
CDR3nt: TGTGCCAGCAGTTACGAGAGGGAGGGTGGCGGGGAGCTGTTTTTT
CDR3aa: CASSYEREGGGELFF

abundance: -
j_gene: TRBJ2-7
d_gene: -
v_gene: TRBV6-2/TRBV6-3
CDR3nt: TGTGCCAGCAGTTACAGCTCCGAGCAGTACTTC
CDR3aa: CASSYSSEQYF

abundance: -
j_gene: TRBJ2-7
d_gene: -
v_gene: TRBV4-2
CDR3nt: TGTGCCAGCAGCCAAGATCCCCGGGAGACCTACGAGCAGTACTTC
CDR3aa: CASSQDPRETYEQYF

abundance: -
j_gene: TRBJ2-3
d_gene: -
v_gene: TRBV5-6
CDR3nt: TGTGCCAGCAGCTTGGGGGCAGGGGTCGATACGCAGTATTTT
CDR3aa: CASSLGAGVDTQYF

abundance: -
j_gene: TRBJ1-3
d_gene: -
v_gene: TRBV2
CDR3nt: TGTGCCAGCAGTGAGCAGGGACACTCTGGAAACACCATATATTTT
CDR3aa: CASSEQGHSGNTIYF

abundance: -
j_gene: TRBJ1-5
d_gene: -
v_gene: TRBV5-4
CDR3nt: TGTGCCAGCAGCTTGACAGGGTCTGATCAGCCCCAGCATTTT
CDR3aa: CASSLTGSDQPQHF

abundance: -
j_gene: TRBJ1-2
d_gene: TRBD1
v_gene: TRBV19
CDR3nt: TGTGCCAGTAGTATAGCCCAGGGGGACTATGGCTACACCTTC
CDR3aa: CASSIAQGDYGYTF

abundance: once
j_gene: TRBJ2-2
d_gene: -
v_gene: TRBV19
CDR3nt: TGTGCCAGTAGTATAGTAGTGGGCGCGGGTACCGGGGAGCTGTTTTTT
CDR3aa: CASSIVVGAGTGELFF

abundance: -
j_gene: TRBJ2-7
d_gene: TRBD2
v_gene: TRBV7-2
CDR3nt: TGTGCCAGCAGTCGGGGACTAGCGGGAATGTACGAGCAGTACTTC
CDR3aa: CASSRGLAGMYEQYF

abundance: -
j_gene: TRBJ2-1
d_gene: -
v_gene: TRBV12-5
CDR3nt: TGTGCTAGTGGTCTCGGGACATACAATGAGCAGTTCTTC
CDR3aa: CASGLGTYNEQFF

abundance: few
j_gene: TRBJ1-1
d_gene: -
v_gene: TRBV25-1
CDR3nt: TGTGCCAGCAGTGAAAGATGGGCTGCTGAAGCTTTCTTT
CDR3aa: CASSERWAAEAFF

abundance: -
j_gene: TRBJ2-7
d_gene: -
v_gene: TRBV27
CDR3nt: TGTGCCAGCAGTTTAGACAGCGACTACGAGCAGTACTTC
CDR3aa: CASSLDSDYEQYF

abundance: -
j_gene: TRBJ2-7
d_gene: -
v_gene: TRBV19
CDR3nt: TGTGCCAGTAGAACCGGAGCGGAGTCTAGCGCTTCAATGGACTTC
CDR3aa: CASRTGAESSASMDF

abundance: -
j_gene: TRBJ2-1
d_gene: -
v_gene: TRBV7-2
CDR3nt: TGTGCCAGCAGCTTAGGGGTCAGGGCCCCCAATGAGCAGTTCTTC
CDR3aa: CASSLGVRAPNEQFF

abundance: once
j_gene: TRBJ2-3
d_gene: -
v_gene: TRBV5-6
CDR3nt: TGTGCCAGCAGCTTGGACAGGGATACAGATACGCAGTATTTT
CDR3aa: CASSLDRDTDTQYF

abundance: -
j_gene: TRBJ1-2
d_gene: -
v_gene: TRBV27
CDR3nt: TGTGCCAGCAGTTCCCAGCGGGGAGGATATGGCTACACCTTC
CDR3aa: CASSSQRGGYGYTF

abundance: -
j_gene: TRBJ2-2
d_gene: -
v_gene: TRBV7-9
CDR3nt: TGTGCCAGCACCATATCACGAGGTACCACCGGGGAGCTGTTTTTT
CDR3aa: CASTISRGTTGELFF

abundance: -
j_gene: TRBJ2-6
d_gene: -
v_gene: TRBV3-1/TRBV3-2
CDR3nt: TGTGCCAGCAGCCAAGTCGGGGGATCACTCTTCTCTGGGGCCAACGTCCTGACTTTC
CDR3aa: CASSQVGGSLFSGANVLTF

abundance: -
j_gene: TRBJ2-3
d_gene: TRBD2
v_gene: TRBV4-1
CDR3nt: TGCGCCAGCAGCCATCAATCTAGCGGGGTGCCTCAGCGCACAGATACGCAGTATTTT
CDR3aa: CASSHQSSGVPQRTDTQYF

abundance: -
j_gene: TRBJ1-1
d_gene: -
v_gene: TRBV5-1
CDR3nt: TGCGCCAGCAGCTTGGAATTTCGGTTCGGGAACACTGAAGCTTTCTTT
CDR3aa: CASSLEFRFGNTEAFF

abundance: -
j_gene: TRBJ1-1
d_gene: -
v_gene: TRBV5-1
CDR3nt: TGCGCCAGCAGCGCCTGGGGCGGTGAAGCTTTCTTT
CDR3aa: CASSAWGGEAFF

abundance: -
j_gene: TRBJ1-3
d_gene: -
v_gene: TRBV12-3/TRBV12-4
CDR3nt: TGTGCCAGCAGTAAGATAGCCGGAAACACCATATATTTT
CDR3aa: CASSKIAGNTIYF

abundance: -
j_gene: TRBJ2-3
d_gene: -
v_gene: TRBV14
CDR3nt: TGTGCCAGCAGCCAAGGCGTGACAGATACGCAGTATTTT
CDR3aa: CASSQGVTDTQYF

abundance: -
j_gene: TRBJ2-3
d_gene: -
v_gene: TRBV29-1
CDR3nt: TGCAGCGTTGTGGATGTAGCAGCCACTAGCACAGATACGCAGTATTTT
CDR3aa: CSVVDVAATSTDTQYF

abundance: -
j_gene: TRBJ2-7
d_gene: -
v_gene: TRBV11-2
CDR3nt: TGTGCCAGCAGCTTAGGTCTAGCCGTTTCTTACGAGCAGTACTTC
CDR3aa: CASSLGLAVSYEQYF

abundance: -
j_gene: TRBJ1-5
d_gene: TRBD1
v_gene: TRBV4-1
CDR3nt: TGCGCCAGCAGCCGGACAGGGAATCAGCCCCAGCATTTT
CDR3aa: CASSRTGNQPQHF

abundance: -
j_gene: TRBJ2-5
d_gene: -
v_gene: TRBV11-2
CDR3nt: TGTGCCAGCAGCTTAGACAGTCAGGGGTGGGAGACCCAGTACTTC
CDR3aa: CASSLDSQGWETQYF

abundance: -
j_gene: TRBJ1-1
d_gene: -
v_gene: TRBV7-2
CDR3nt: TGTGCCAGCAGCCGCCCAGGGGTGTCGAACACTGAAGCTTTCTTT
CDR3aa: CASSRPGVSNTEAFF

abundance: -
j_gene: TRBJ2-2
d_gene: TRBD1
v_gene: TRBV27
CDR3nt: TGTGCCAGCAGCACGAGATCTAGGGGGCGCTTGGACACCGGGGAGCTGTTTTTT
CDR3aa: CASSTRSRGRLDTGELFF

abundance: -
j_gene: TRBJ1-2
d_gene: -
v_gene: TRBV24-1
CDR3nt: TGTGCCACCAGTGACGGCCGGAGCGATAGTAACTATGGCTACACCTTC
CDR3aa: CATSDGRSDSNYGYTF

abundance: -
j_gene: TRBJ1-1
d_gene: TRBD1
v_gene: TRBV4-1
CDR3nt: TGCGCCAGCAGCCTCGGACAGGGAATGAACACTGAAGCTTTCTTT
CDR3aa: CASSLGQGMNTEAFF

abundance: -
j_gene: TRBJ1-5
d_gene: -
v_gene: TRBV6-1
CDR3nt: TGTGCCAGCAGTTTCGGGGATCAGCCCCAGCATTTT
CDR3aa: CASSFGDQPQHF

abundance: -
j_gene: TRBJ2-1
d_gene: -
v_gene: TRBV9
CDR3nt: TGTGCCAGCAGCGCTGTATGGAGCTCCTACAATGAGCAGTTCTTC
CDR3aa: CASSAVWSSYNEQFF

abundance: -
j_gene: TRBJ2-7
d_gene: TRBD1
v_gene: TRBV29-1
CDR3nt: TGCAGCGTCCACCCGGGACAGGGGGCGGACGAGCAGTACTTC
CDR3aa: CSVHPGQGADEQYF

abundance: once
j_gene: TRBJ2-5
d_gene: TRBD1
v_gene: TRBV29-1
CDR3nt: TGCAGCGTTGTACCGGGACAGGGGCAAGAGACCCAGTACTTC
CDR3aa: CSVVPGQGQETQYF

abundance: -
j_gene: TRBJ1-5
d_gene: -
v_gene: TRBV7-9
CDR3nt: TGTGCCACCGGCACCCAAGGCCAGGGCAATCAGCCCCAGCATTTT
CDR3aa: CATGTQGQGNQPQHF

abundance: -
j_gene: TRBJ1-2
d_gene: -
v_gene: TRBV7-2
CDR3nt: TGTGCCAGCAGCTTAGATTGGGGGGAATCCTATGGCTACACCTTC
CDR3aa: CASSLDWGESYGYTF

abundance: once
j_gene: TRBJ2-7
d_gene: -
v_gene: TRBV27
CDR3nt: TGTGCCAGCTCGACATCGAACTACGAGCAGTACTTC
CDR3aa: CASSTSNYEQYF

abundance: -
j_gene: TRBJ1-5
d_gene: -
v_gene: TRBV6-4
CDR3nt: TGTGCCAGCAGAGAGGCAGCCTATAGCAATCAGCCCCAGCATTTT
CDR3aa: CASREAAYSNQPQHF

abundance: once
j_gene: TRBJ2-7
d_gene: TRBD2
v_gene: TRBV6-2/TRBV6-3
CDR3nt: TGTGCCAGCAGTTACAGATTAGCGGGAGGTCGCTCCTACGAGCAGTACTTC
CDR3aa: CASSYRLAGGRSYEQYF

abundance: -
j_gene: TRBJ2-1
d_gene: -
v_gene: TRBV4-1
CDR3nt: TGCGCCAGCAGCCAAAACCCTATGACAGTCAATGAGCAGTTCTTC
CDR3aa: CASSQNPMTVNEQFF